This T cell receptor beta chain was identified during a study of blood T cell repertoires in COVID-19. Study information: Some COVID-19 samples were acute and others convalescent; all came from the United States, Italy and Spain. Nucleic acid was either cDNA or gDNA, and it came from T cells, B-cell-depleted T cells, or PBMCs.

The Seattle patients, enrolled during active infection, were followed longitudinally. This CDR3 has 16 residues. The V and J ends lost 4 bases and 6 bases respectively, with 22 bases between them. CDR1 is SGHTA, CDR2 FQGNSA, per germline. In the original processing: Reference gene primer amplification gave estimated nucleated cell counts. Sequenced by immunoSEQ multiplex PCR; TCRdb stores in-frame clones only, minus some. Clone size and V and J calls were adopted from that table, with D and trimming inferred from the DNA. Of fewer than 350,000 clones listed, 86% are singletons. Source material: peripheral blood. The chain employs TRBV7-2 and TRBJ2-7; no firm D call. This receptor was taken from a woman between 65 and 79 years old with COVID-19, enrolled during active disease. The CDR3 coding sequence is TGTGCCAGCAGCTCATCCAGCCGACTTCCGACCGTCGAGCAGTACTTC. Amino acid sequence: CASSSSSRLPTVEQYF.